The rows below give T cell receptor beta chains drawn from one sample of a study of human T cells and chemical hapten exposure. TCRdb re-called the RACE reads through MiXCR, storing one row per CDR3 protein. The sample consists of around 110,000 distinct CDR3 sequences, around an eighth of them appearing once. Source: whole blood, taken in connection with sensitization to the hapten diphenylcyclopropenone (DPC). All receptors come from a woman aged 45-59 years with alopecia areata. Some clones in this sample may be carry-over from other donors' samples. Each CDR3 is given without its conserved first and last residue.

J gene: TRBJ1-2; V gene: TRBV28; CDR3 protein: ASVSHQGAYGYT
J gene: TRBJ1-5; V gene: TRBV15; CDR3 protein: ATSRERGNNQPQH
J gene: TRBJ1-2; V gene: TRBV19; CDR3 protein: ASSGRGNRDGYT
J gene: TRBJ2-3; V gene: TRBV4-1; CDR3 protein: ASRSTGARGNTQY
J gene: TRBJ2-7; V gene: TRBV7-9; CDR3 protein: ASSPKEIAAYEQY
J gene: TRBJ1-5; V gene: TRBV19; CDR3 protein: ASSIKRGPLYQPQH
J gene: TRBJ1-1; V gene: TRBV6-1; CDR3 protein: ASRGSPNTEAF
J gene: TRBJ2-1; V gene: TRBV20-1; CDR3 protein: SARRIEGQGSNEQF
J gene: TRBJ2-5; V gene: TRBV7-2; CDR3 protein: ASSLVSGGPGETQY
J gene: TRBJ2-3; V gene: TRBV29-1; CDR3 protein: SVDGVQGADTQY
J gene: TRBJ2-4; V gene: TRBV20-1; CDR3 protein: SAPGLAKNIQY
J gene: TRBJ2-6; V gene: TRBV6-2/TRBV6-3; CDR3 protein: ASSGQYSSGANVLT
J gene: TRBJ2-1; V gene: TRBV29-1; CDR3 protein: SVARSGGNEQF
J gene: TRBJ1-1; V gene: TRBV7-9; CDR3 protein: ASSPLFEAF
J gene: TRBJ1-3; V gene: TRBV10-3; CDR3 protein: AISPSDSSGNTIY
J gene: TRBJ2-2; V gene: TRBV7-9; CDR3 protein: ASSFSSSVNTGELF
J gene: TRBJ2-1; V gene: TRBV5-1; CDR3 protein: ASSSPPGQLYNEQF
J gene: TRBJ2-7; V gene: TRBV7-9; CDR3 protein: ASSFQTHEQY
J gene: TRBJ1-4; V gene: TRBV20-1; CDR3 protein: SASAGGRATNEKLF
J gene: TRBJ2-7; V gene: TRBV7-6; CDR3 protein: ASSDGQLAVEQY
J gene: TRBJ2-2; V gene: TRBV29-1; CDR3 protein: SVAKASVSGELF
J gene: TRBJ1-1; V gene: TRBV12-3/TRBV12-4; CDR3 protein: ASTYRGNTEAF
J gene: TRBJ2-7; V gene: TRBV10-3; CDR3 protein: AIRAGTGYYEQY
J gene: TRBJ1-5; V gene: TRBV15; CDR3 protein: ATSTGDGYSNQPQH
J gene: TRBJ2-3; V gene: TRBV20-1; CDR3 protein: SARDSDRGGLTLGDTQY
J gene: TRBJ1-2; V gene: TRBV5-4; CDR3 protein: ASSPGQPYGYT
J gene: TRBJ1-6; V gene: TRBV18; CDR3 protein: ASSRPGWNSPLH
J gene: TRBJ1-1; V gene: TRBV6-6; CDR3 protein: ASSFGTGTVTEAF
J gene: TRBJ1-1; V gene: TRBV11-2; CDR3 protein: ARSPPVYTEAF
J gene: TRBJ1-3; V gene: TRBV11-1; CDR3 protein: ASSSRGNGNTIY
J gene: TRBJ1-6; V gene: TRBV7-2; CDR3 protein: ASSSAPPLYNSPLH
J gene: TRBJ2-1; V gene: TRBV5-5; CDR3 protein: ASTTKGTSGYNEQF
J gene: TRBJ1-1; V gene: TRBV29-1; CDR3 protein: SVGGRGRTEAF